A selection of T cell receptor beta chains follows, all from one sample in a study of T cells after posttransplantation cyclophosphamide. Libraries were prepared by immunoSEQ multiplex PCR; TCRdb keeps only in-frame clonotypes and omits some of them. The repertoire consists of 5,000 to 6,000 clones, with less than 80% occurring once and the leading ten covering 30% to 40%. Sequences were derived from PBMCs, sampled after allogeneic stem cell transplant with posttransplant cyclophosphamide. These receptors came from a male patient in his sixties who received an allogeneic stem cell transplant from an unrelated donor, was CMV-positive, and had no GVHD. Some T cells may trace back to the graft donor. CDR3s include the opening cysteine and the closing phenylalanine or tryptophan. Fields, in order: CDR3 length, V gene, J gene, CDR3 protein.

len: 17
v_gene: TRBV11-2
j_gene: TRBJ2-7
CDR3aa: CASRRGLANDRGYEQYF

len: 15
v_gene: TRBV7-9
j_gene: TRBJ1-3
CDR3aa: CASSTGGFSGNTIYF

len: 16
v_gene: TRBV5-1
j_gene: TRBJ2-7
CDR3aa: CASSLGWGPTTYEQYF

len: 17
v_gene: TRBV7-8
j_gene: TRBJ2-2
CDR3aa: CASSSPLGSPNTGELFF

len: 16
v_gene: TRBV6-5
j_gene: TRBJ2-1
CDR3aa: CASSYGGQGGSNEQFF

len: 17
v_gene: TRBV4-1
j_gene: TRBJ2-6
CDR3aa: CASSPGGPFAGANVLTF

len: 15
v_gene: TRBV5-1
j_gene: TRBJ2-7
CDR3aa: CASSLASGRADEQYF

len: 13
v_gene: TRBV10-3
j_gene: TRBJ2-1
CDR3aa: CAIGTGDWGSQFF

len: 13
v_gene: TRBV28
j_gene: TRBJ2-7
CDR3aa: CATGRDRVSEQYF

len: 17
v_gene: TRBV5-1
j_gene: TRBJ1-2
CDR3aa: CASRPGQGGPANYGYTF

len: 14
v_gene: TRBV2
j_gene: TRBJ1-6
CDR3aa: CASTIGSRNSPLHF

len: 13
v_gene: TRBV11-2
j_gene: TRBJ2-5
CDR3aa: CASSLADQETQYF

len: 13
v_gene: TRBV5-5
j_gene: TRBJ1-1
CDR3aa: CAIRTGWYTEAFF

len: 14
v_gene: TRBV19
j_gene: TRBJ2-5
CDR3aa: CASSNGDSRETQYF

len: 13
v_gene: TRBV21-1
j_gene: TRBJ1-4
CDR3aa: CASSTRGREKLFF

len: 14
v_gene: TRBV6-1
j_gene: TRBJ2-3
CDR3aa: CASSDARGPDTQYF

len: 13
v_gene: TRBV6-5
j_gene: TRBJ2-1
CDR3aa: CASGRREGYEQFF

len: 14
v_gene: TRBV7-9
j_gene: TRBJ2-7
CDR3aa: CASSLGAGVREQYF

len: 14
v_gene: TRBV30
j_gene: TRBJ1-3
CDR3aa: CAWARGNAGNTIYF

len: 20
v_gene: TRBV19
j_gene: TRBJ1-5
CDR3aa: CASSIGPQGRTGRSNQPQHF

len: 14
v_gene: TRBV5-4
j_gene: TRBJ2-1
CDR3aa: CASSYVKDGGEQFF

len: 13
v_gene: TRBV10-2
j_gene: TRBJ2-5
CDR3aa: CASSESVARTQYF

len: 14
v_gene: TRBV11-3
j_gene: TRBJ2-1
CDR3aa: CASSFREGPRLQFF

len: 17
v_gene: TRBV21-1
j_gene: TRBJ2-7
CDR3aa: CASSNVVWTGSGNEQYF

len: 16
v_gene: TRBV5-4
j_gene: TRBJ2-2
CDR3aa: CASSFRGKANTGELFF

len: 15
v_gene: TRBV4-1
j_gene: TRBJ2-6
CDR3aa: CASSQGGSGANVLTF

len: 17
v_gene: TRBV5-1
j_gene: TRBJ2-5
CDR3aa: CASSLNPGQGSQETQYF

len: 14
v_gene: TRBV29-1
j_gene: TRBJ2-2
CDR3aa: CSVQGGGNTGELFF

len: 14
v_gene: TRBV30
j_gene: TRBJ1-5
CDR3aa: CAWRSNQGAQPQHF

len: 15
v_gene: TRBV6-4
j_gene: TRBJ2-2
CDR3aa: CATNTQGARTGELFF

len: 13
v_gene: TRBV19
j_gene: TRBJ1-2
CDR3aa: CASSDRGVYGYTF

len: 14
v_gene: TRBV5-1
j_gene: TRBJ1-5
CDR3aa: CASRPPDRDQPQHF